Described below is a single T cell receptor (beta chain) sequence and its context. Reverse transcription used about 0.45 to 1 ug RNA and random hexamers. TCRdb ran MiXCR on the immunoSEQ multiplex PCR reads and lists one entry per CDR3 protein. The sample lists some 130,000 distinct CDR3 sequences; roughly 94% were seen once. Sequencing of TCR beta was performed on blood CD8+ and CD4+ T cells. Germline assignment: CDR1 SGHVS and CDR2 FNYEAQ. This CDR3 has 17 amino acids. Germline trimming cut 5 bases from V and 2 bases from J; bases unmatched to any gene: 13. This sample was taken from a study of CD8 T cells in Susac syndrome.

The V call is TRBV7-6, the J call TRBJ2-3; TRBD1 matches 7 bases. This receptor was identified in a human donor with Susac syndrome. The specimen sequenced was CD8+ T cells from PBMCs. CDR3 loop: CASSLDDRALYTDTQYF. For the CDR3, the DNA is TGTGCCAGCAGCCTCGATGACAGGGCGTTGTACACAGATACGCAGTATTTT. Combining the CDR3 with reference TRBV7-6 and TRBJ2-3 gives the whole variable domain GAGVSQSPRYKVTKRGQDVALRCDPISGHVSLYWYRQALGQGPEFLTYFNYEAQQDKSGLPNDRFSAERPEGSISTLTIQRTEQRDSAMYRCASSLDDRALYTDTQYFGPGTRLTVL.